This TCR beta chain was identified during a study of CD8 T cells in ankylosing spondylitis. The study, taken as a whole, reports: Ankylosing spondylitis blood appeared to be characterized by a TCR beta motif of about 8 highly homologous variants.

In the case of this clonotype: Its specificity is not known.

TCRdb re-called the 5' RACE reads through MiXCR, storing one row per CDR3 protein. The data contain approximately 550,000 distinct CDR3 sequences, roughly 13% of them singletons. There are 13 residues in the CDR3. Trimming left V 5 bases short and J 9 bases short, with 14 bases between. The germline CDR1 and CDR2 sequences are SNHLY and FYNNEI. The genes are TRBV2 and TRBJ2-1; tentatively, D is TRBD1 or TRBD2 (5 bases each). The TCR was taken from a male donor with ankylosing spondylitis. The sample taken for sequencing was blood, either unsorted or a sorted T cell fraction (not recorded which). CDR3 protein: CASSFPLGGEQFF. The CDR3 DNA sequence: TGTGCCAGCAGTTTCCCCCTTGGGGGTGAGCAGTTCTTC. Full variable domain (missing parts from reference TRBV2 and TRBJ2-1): EPEVTQTPSHQVTQMGQEVILRCVPISNHLYFYWYRQILGQKVEFLVSFYNNEISEKSEIFDDQFSVERPDGSNFTLKIRSTKLEDSAMYFCASSFPLGGEQFFGPGTRLTVL.